The present T cell receptor beta chain was sequenced within a study of blood T cell repertoires in COVID-19. Sequencing used immunoSEQ multiplex PCR; TCRdb keeps in-frame clones, though not all of them. Here the sample spans more than 250,000 clones, approximately 89% being singletons. The germline V gene has CDR1 KGHDR and CDR2 SFDVKD. Trimming cost V 3 bases and J 1 base; bases outside gene matches: 9. The CDR3 spans 18 residues. The rearrangement links TRBV24-1 to TRBJ2-1; TRBD2 matches at 9 bases. The receptor was isolated from a woman between 40 and 55 years old with acute COVID-19. The sample comprised PBMCs or T cells enriched from blood (not recorded which). The DNA of the CDR3 is TGTGCCACCAGTGATAGAATGGCTAGCGGGACTTCCTACAATGAGCAGTTCTTC. Its translation: CATSDRMASGTSYNEQFF.